Included here is one TCR beta chain sequence, with context. The data were taken from a study of T cell changes during pregnancy in multiple sclerosis. This CDR3 contains 15 residues. Looked up from germline, CDR1 is SGDLS and CDR2 is YYNGEE. Trimming took 4 bases from V and 4 from J, leaving 17 bases between them. Only in-frame clones appear in the TCRdb table, and some are missing; sequencing was by immunoSEQ multiplex PCR. This sample has 55,000 to 75,000 clones, with just over 90% found just once. V usage is TRBV9 and J usage is TRBJ1-1, with a weak D call TRBD1 (5 bases). The sequenced sample was peripheral blood, obtained after pregnancy. The receptor was isolated from a female donor with multiple sclerosis, enrolled in a pregnancy study. CDR3 DNA sequence: TGTGCCAGCAGCCTCGGCCCCGGGGGTAGCACTGAAGCTTTCTTT. Amino acid sequence: CASSLGPGGSTEAFF.